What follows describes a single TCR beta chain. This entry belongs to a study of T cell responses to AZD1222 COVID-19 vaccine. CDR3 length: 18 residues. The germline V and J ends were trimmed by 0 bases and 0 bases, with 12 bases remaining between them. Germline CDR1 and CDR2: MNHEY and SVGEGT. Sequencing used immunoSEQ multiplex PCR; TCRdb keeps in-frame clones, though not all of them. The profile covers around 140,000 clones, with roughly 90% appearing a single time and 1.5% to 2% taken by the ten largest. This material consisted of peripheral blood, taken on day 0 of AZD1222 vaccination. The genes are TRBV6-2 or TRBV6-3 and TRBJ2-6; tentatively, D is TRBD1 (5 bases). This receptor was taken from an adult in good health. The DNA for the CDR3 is TGTGCCAGCAGTTACTCGTCGACAGAGAGCTCTGGGGCCAACGTCCTGACTTTC. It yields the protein CASSYSSTESSGANVLTF.